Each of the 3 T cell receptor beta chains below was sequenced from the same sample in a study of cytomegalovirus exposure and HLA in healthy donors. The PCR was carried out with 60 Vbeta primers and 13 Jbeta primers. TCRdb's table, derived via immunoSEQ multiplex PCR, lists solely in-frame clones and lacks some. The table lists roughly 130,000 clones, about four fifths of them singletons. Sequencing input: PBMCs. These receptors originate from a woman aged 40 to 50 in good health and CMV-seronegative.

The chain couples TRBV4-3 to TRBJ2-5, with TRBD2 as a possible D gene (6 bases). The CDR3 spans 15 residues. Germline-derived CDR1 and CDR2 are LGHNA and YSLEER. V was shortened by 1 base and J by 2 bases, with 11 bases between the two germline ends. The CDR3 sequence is CASSQVISGQETQYF. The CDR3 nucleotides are TGCGCCAGCAGCCAAGTTATCAGCGGGCAAGAGACCCAGTACTTC.

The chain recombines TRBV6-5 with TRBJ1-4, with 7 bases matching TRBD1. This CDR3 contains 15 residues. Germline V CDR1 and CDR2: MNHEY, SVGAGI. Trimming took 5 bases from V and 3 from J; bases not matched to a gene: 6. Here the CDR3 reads CASSPYRGSNEKLFF. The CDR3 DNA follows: TGTGCCAGCAGTCCCTACAGGGGCTCTAATGAAAAACTGTTTTTT.

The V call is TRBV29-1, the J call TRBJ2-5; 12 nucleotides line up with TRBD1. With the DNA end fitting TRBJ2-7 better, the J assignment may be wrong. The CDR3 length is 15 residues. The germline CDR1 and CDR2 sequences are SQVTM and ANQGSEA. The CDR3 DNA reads TGCAGCGTGAAAATGGGGACAGGGGGCCCCTACGAGCAGTACTTC. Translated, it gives CSVKMGTGGPYEQYF.